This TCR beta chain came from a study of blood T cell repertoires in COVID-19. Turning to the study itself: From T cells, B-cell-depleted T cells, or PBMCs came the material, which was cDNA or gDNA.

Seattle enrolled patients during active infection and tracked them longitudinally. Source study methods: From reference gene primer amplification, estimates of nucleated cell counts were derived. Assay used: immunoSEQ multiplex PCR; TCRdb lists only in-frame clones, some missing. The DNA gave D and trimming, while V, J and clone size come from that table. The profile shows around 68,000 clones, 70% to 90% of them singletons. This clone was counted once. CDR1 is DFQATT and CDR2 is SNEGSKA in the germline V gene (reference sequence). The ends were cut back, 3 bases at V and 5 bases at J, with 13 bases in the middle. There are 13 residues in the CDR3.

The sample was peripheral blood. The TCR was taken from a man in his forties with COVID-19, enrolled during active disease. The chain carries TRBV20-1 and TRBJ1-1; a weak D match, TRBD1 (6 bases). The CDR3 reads CSASRGQGTEAFF. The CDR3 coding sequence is TGCAGTGCTAGTAGAGGGCAGGGGACTGAAGCTTTCTTT.